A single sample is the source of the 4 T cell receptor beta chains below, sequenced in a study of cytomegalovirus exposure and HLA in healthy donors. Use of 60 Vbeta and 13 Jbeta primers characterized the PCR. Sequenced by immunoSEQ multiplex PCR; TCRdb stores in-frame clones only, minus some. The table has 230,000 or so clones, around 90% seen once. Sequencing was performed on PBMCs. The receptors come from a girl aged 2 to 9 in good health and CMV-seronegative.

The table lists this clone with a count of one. CDR3 loop: CAWSVSSLQETQYF. CDR3 DNA: TGTGCCTGGAGTGTATCCAGTCTTCAAGAGACCCAGTACTTC. V usage is TRBV30 and J usage is TRBJ2-5; D ambiguous. There are 14 residues in the CDR3. V was clipped by 0 bases and J by 2 bases, with 10 bases between them. In germline, CDR1 is GTSNPN, CDR2 SVGIG (reference sequence).

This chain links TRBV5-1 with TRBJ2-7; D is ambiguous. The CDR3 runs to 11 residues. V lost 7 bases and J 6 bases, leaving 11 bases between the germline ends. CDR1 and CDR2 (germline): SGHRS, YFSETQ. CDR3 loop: CASAAESEQYF. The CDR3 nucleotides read TGCGCCAGCGCGGCGGAGTCCGAGCAGTACTTC.

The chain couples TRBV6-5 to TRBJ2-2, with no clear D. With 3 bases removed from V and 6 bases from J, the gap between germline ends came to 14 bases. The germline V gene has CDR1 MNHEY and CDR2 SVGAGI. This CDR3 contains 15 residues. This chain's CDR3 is CASSYSLVGSGELFF. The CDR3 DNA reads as TGTGCCAGCAGTTATTCGCTAGTTGGGTCCGGGGAGCTGTTTTTT.

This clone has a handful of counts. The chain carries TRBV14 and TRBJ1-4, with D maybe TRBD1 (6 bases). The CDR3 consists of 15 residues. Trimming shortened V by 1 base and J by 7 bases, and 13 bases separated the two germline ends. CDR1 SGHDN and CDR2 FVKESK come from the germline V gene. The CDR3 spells CASSQVRGSGEKLFF. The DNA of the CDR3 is TGTGCCAGCAGCCAAGTGAGGGGGAGCGGTGAAAAACTGTTTTTT.